The 2 T cell receptor beta chains reported below all come from one sample, sequenced in a study of T cells expressing NK-cell markers. Each CDR3 protein gets one entry in TCRdb, which reprocessed the 5' RACE reads and gives no DNA. Its listing shows 500,000 to 700,000 distinct CDR3 sequences. Sequenced input: blood T cells: a sorted CD56 or NKG2C T cell subset, CD4+ or CD8+ T cells, or bulk PBMC T cells (not recorded which). These receptors all stem from a man aged 18 to 29 in good health.

The chain joins TRBV6-5 to TRBJ2-1. The germline V gene has CDR1 MNHEY and CDR2 SVGAGI. The CDR3 runs to 13 residues. The chain's CDR3 is CASSYSKGREQFF.

J is TRBJ2-3 and V is TRBV9; checking the TCRdb D call of TRBD2 is not possible without DNA. The CDR3 covers 17 residues. Germline V gives CDR1 SGDLS, CDR2 YYNGEE. CDR3: CASSVASPGGFADTQYF. The variable domain in full, completed from reference TRBV9 and TRBJ2-3, reads DSGVTQTPKHLITATGQRVTLRCSPRSGDLSVYWYQQSLDQGLQFLIQYYNGEERAKGNILERFSAQQFPDLHSELNLSSLELGDSALYFCASSVASPGGFADTQYFGPGTRLTVL.